The rows below give T cell receptor beta chains drawn from one sample of a study of blood T cell repertoires in COVID-19. Sequencing used immunoSEQ multiplex PCR; TCRdb keeps in-frame clones, though not all of them. The table has about 160,000 clones, 85% seen once. Material: peripheral blood. These receptor sequences come from a woman between 45 and 60 years old with COVID-19, enrolled during active disease. Both conserved end residues are part of each CDR3. The D gene is left open where the match is weak. Only part of the rows carry a size: once, few, many, or a class if the clone is expanded.

V	J	D	size	CDR3	DNA
TRBV7-6	TRBJ2-7	TRBD1	-	CASSLANVGQGTYEQYF	TGTGCCAGCAGCTTAGCGAATGTAGGACAGGGAACCTACGAGCAGTACTTC
TRBV4-1	TRBJ1-1	-	-	CASSPRGGTEAFF	TGCGCCAGCAGCCCGAGGGGGGGCACTGAAGCTTTCTTT
TRBV4-3	TRBJ1-2	-	-	CASSQFRGRGYGYTF	TGCGCCAGCAGTCAATTTCGAGGGAGAGGGTATGGCTACACCTTC
TRBV6-4	TRBJ1-4	-	-	CAAAGLRYEKLFF	TGTGCCGCAGCAGGGCTACGGTATGAAAAACTGTTTTTT
TRBV19	TRBJ1-1	-	-	CASSPLLRSALGNTEAFF	TGTGCCAGTAGTCCCCTTCTCCGGAGTGCTCTGGGGAACACTGAAGCTTTCTTT
TRBV15	TRBJ1-6	-	-	CATSLGGQSYNSPLHF	TGTGCCACCAGCTTGGGGGGTCAGTCCTATAATTCACCCCTCCACTTT
TRBV27	TRBJ1-4	-	-	CASSSYRDSANEKLFF	TGTGCCAGCAGTTCTTACAGGGATTCGGCTAATGAAAAACTGTTTTTT
TRBV2	TRBJ2-6	-	-	CASSDRSGANVLTF	TGTGCCAGCAGTGACCGTTCTGGGGCCAACGTCCTGACTTTC
TRBV7-9	TRBJ2-5	-	-	CASSLVGTQYQETQYF	TGTGCCAGCAGCTTAGTCGGGACACAGTACCAAGAGACCCAGTACTTC
TRBV6-5	TRBJ2-1	TRBD1	-	CASSHGQAFYNEQFF	TGTGCCAGCAGTCATGGACAGGCTTTCTACAATGAGCAGTTCTTC
TRBV7-9	TRBJ2-3	TRBD2	-	CASSLDGGATDTQYF	TGTGCCAGCAGCTTGGACGGGGGGGCCACAGATACGCAGTATTTT
TRBV6-2/TRBV6-3	TRBJ1-2	TRBD1	once	CASSYSSTGGLGGYTF	TGTGCCAGCAGTTACTCGTCGACAGGGGGATTGGGAGGCTACACCTTC
TRBV27	TRBJ2-7	-	-	CASIRSGDYEQYF	TGTGCCAGCATTCGCTCAGGGGACTACGAGCAGTACTTC
TRBV14	TRBJ2-3	-	-	CASSQDRGYTQYF	TGTGCCAGCAGCCAAGATCGGGGTTATACGCAGTATTTT
TRBV15	TRBJ2-5	-	-	CATRGGQETQYF	TGTGCCACCAGGGGAGGCCAAGAGACCCAGTACTTC
TRBV5-6	TRBJ2-4	-	-	CASSQLGATKNIQYF	TGTGCCAGCAGCCAGCTTGGGGCGACCAAAAACATTCAGTACTTC
TRBV6-2/TRBV6-3	TRBJ1-4	-	-	CASSYDGGNEKLFF	TGTGCCAGCAGTTACGACGGAGGAAATGAAAAACTGTTTTTT
TRBV6-6	TRBJ2-1	-	-	CASSYRGPYNEQFF	TGTGCCAGCAGTTATAGGGGCCCCTACAATGAGCAGTTCTTC
TRBV6-1	TRBJ2-7	TRBD2	-	CASSASGGSSSYEQYF	TGTGCCAGCAGTGCTAGCGGGGGTTCCAGCTCCTACGAGCAGTACTTC
TRBV4-2	TRBJ1-5	TRBD1	-	CASSQTGGNQPQHF	TGTGCCAGCAGCCAGACAGGGGGCAATCAGCCCCAGCATTTT
TRBV7-6	TRBJ2-3	-	-	CASSQAGPSTDTQYF	TGTGCCAGCAGCCAGGCAGGGCCGAGCACAGATACGCAGTATTTT
TRBV27	TRBJ2-3	-	-	CASSWSPDTQYF	TGTGCCAGCAGTTGGAGCCCAGATACGCAGTATTTT
TRBV4-3	TRBJ2-5	TRBD2	-	CASSQNWGLAGGETQYF	TGCGCCAGCAGCCAGAACTGGGGACTAGCGGGGGGGGAGACCCAGTACTTC